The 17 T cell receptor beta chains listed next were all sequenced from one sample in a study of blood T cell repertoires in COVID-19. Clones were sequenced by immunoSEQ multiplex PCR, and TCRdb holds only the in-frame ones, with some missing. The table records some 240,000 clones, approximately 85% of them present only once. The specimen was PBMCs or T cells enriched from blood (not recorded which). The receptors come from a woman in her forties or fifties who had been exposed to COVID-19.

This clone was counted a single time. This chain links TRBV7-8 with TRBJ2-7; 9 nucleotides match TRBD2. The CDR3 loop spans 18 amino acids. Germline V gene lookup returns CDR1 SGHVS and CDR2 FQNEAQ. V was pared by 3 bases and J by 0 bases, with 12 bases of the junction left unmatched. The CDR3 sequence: CASSFPVVGLADSYEQYF. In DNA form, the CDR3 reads TGTGCCAGCAGCTTCCCTGTAGTGGGACTAGCAGACTCCTACGAGCAGTACTTC.

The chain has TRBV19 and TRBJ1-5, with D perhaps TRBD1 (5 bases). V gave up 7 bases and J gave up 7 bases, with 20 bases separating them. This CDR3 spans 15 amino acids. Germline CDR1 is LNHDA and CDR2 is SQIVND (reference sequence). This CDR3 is CASTQIGGSAQPQHF. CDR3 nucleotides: TGTGCCAGTACTCAAATCGGGGGGTCCGCGCAGCCCCAGCATTTT.

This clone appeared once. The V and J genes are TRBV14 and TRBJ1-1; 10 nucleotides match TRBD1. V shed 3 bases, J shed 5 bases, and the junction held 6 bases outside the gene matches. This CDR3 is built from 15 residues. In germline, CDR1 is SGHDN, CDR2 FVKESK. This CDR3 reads CASSQRDRGSTEAFF. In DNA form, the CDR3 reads TGTGCCAGCAGCCAGAGGGACAGGGGCTCAACTGAAGCTTTCTTT. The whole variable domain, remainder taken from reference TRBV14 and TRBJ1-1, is EAGVTQFPSHSVIEKGQTVTLRCDPISGHDNLYWYRRVMGKEIKFLLHFVKESKQDESGMPNNRFLAERTGGTYSTLKVQPAELEDSGVYFCASSQRDRGSTEAFFGQGTRLTVV.

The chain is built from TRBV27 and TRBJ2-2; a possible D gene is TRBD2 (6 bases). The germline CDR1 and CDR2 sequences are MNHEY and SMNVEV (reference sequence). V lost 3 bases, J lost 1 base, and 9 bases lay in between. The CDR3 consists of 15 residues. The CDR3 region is CASSFGRGNTGELFF. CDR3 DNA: TGTGCCAGCAGTTTTGGGCGGGGGAACACCGGGGAGCTGTTTTTT.

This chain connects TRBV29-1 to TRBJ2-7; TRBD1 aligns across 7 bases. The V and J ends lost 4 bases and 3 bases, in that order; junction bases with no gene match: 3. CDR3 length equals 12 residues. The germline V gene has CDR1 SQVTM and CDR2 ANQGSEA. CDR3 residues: CSVGDRIYEQYF. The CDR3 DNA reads TGCAGCGTTGGGGACAGAATCTACGAGCAGTACTTC.

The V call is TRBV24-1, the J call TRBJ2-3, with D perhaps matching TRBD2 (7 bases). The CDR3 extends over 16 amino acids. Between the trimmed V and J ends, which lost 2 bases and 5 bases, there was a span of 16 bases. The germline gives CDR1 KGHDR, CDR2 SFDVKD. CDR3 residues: CATSDWGGADLDTQYF. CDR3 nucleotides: TGTGCCACCAGTGATTGGGGGGGGGCAGACTTAGATACGCAGTATTTT.

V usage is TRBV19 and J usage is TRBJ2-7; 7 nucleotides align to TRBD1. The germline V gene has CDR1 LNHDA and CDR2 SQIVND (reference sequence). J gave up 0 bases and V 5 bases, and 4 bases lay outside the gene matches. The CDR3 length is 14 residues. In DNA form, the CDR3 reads TGTGCCAGTAGTGCCCGACAGGGCTCCTACGAGCAGTACTTC. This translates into CASSARQGSYEQYF.

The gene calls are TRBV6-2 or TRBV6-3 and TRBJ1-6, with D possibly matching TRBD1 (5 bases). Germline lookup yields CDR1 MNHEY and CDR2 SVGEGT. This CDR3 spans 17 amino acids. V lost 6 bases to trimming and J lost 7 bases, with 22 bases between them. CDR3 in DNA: TGTGCCAGCAGCCTGACCCTAATACAGGATCGGAATTCACCCCTCCACTTT. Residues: CASSLTLIQDRNSPLHF.

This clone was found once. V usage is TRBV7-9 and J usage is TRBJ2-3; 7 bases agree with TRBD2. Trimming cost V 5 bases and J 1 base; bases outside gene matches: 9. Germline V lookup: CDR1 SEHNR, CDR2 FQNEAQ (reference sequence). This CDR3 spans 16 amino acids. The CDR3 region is CASSKNVAGGTDTQYF. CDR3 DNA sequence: TGTGCCAGCAGCAAAAATGTAGCGGGTGGCACAGATACGCAGTATTTT. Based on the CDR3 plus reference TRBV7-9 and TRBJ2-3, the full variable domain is DTGVSQNPRHKITKRGQNVTFRCDPISEHNRLYWYRQTLGQGPEFLTYFQNEAQLEKSRLLSDRFSAERPKGSFSTLEIQRTEQGDSAMYLCASSKNVAGGTDTQYFGPGTRLTVL.

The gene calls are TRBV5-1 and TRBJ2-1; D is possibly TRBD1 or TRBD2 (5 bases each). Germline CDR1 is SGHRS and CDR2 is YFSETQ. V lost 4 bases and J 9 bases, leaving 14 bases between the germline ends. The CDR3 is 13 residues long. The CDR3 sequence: CASSLDIRGEQFF. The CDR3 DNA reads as TGCGCCAGCAGCCTGGACATCCGGGGTGAGCAGTTCTTC. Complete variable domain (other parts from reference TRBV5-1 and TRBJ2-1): KAGVTQTPRYLIKTRGQQVTLSCSPISGHRSVSWYQQTPGQGLQFLFEYFSETQRNKGNFPGRFSGRQFSNSRSEMNVSTLELGDSALYLCASSLDIRGEQFFGPGTRLTVL.

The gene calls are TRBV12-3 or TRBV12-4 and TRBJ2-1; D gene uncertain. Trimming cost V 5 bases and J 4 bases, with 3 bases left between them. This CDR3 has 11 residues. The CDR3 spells CASSLYNEQFF. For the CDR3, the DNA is TGTGCCAGCAGTCTGTACAATGAGCAGTTCTTC.

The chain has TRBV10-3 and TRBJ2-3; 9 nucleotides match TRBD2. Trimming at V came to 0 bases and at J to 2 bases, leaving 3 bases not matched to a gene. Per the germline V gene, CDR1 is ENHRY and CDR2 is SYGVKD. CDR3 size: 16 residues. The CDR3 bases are TGTGCCATCAGTGAGTCGAAGCGGGGGGCCACAGATACGCAGTATTTT. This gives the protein CAISESKRGATDTQYF.

CDR3 loop: CASSELKGILHF. DNA for the CDR3: TGTGCCAGCAGTGAATTAAAGGGGATCCTCCACTTT. V and J are TRBV6-1 and TRBJ1-6; D may be TRBD1 (5 bases). Trimming removed 2 bases from V and 15 bases from J, with 11 bases in between. The CDR3 has 12 amino acids. CDR1 is MNHNS and CDR2 is SASEGT in the germline V gene.

CDR3 sequence reads: CASSLGGQGETQYF. The CDR3 nucleotides are TGCGCCAGCAGCTTGGGGGGACAGGGAGAGACCCAGTACTTC. The chain couples TRBV5-1 to TRBJ2-5; 9 bases agree with TRBD1. Per the germline V gene, CDR1 is SGHRS and CDR2 is YFSETQ. V gave up 0 bases and J gave up 4 bases; unmatched junction bases: 1. The CDR3 covers 14 residues. The full variable domain, in which reference TRBV5-1 and TRBJ2-5 provide the parts outside the CDR3, is KAGVTQTPRYLIKTRGQQVTLSCSPISGHRSVSWYQQTPGQGLQFLFEYFSETQRNKGNFPGRFSGRQFSNSRSEMNVSTLELGDSALYLCASSLGGQGETQYFGPGTRLLVL.

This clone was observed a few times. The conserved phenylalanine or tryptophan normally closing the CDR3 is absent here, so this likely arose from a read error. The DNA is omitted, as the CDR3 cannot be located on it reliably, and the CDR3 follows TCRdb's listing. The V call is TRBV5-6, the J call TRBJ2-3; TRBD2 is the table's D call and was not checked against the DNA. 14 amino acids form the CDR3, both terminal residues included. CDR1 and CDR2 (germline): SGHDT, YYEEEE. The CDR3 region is CASSLGRLAGGSSH.

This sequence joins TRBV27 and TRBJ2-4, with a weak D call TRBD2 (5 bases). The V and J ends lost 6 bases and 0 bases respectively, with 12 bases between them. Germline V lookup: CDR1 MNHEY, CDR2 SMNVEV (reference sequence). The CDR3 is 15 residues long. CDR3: CASRPGLLAKNIQYF. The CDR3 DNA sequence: TGTGCCAGCAGACCCGGACTTCTAGCCAAAAACATTCAGTACTTC.

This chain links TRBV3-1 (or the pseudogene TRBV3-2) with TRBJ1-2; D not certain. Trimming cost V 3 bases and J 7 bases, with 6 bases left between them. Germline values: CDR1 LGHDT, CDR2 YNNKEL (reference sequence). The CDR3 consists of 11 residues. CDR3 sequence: CASSQGFGYTF. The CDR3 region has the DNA TGTGCCAGCAGCCAGGGCTTTGGCTACACCTTC.